The sequence of this T cell receptor beta chain was determined in a study of T cells in Graves' hyperthyroidism and ophthalmopathy. Study-level results: Model-based prediction identified ophthalmopathy a median about 7 months prior to its onset.

This clonotype was counted between two and nine times. Its antigen remains unknown. CDR3 size: 15 residues. In germline, CDR1 is LNHDA, CDR2 SQIVND (reference sequence). The germline V and J ends were trimmed by 6 bases and 4 bases, with 16 bases remaining between them. Uncontrolled infection, other autoimmune disease, pregnancy or lactation excluded patients. Clinical symptoms, serum thyroxine and TRAb, thyroid ultrasound and orbital computed tomography were used for the diagnoses. What was amplified from RNA transcripts were TCR beta CDR3 regions. The TCR CDR3 first-round RT-PCR relied on the HTBI primer set. A single record per CDR3 protein comes from TCRdb applying MiXCR to the multiplex PCR reads. Found here are hundreds of thousands of distinct CDR3 sequences, about 45% of them singletons; the top ten hold under 8%.

Sequencing was done on a sample of peripheral blood or thyroid tissue (not recorded which). This chain uses TRBV19 with TRBJ1-5; the D is unclear. The sequence derives from an adult man with Graves' disease, either hyperthyroidism or ophthalmopathy (not recorded which). The CDR3 DNA is TGTGCCAGTAGGCCCGCGGCAAACAATAATCAGCCCCAGCATTTT. Residues: CASRPAANNNQPQHF.